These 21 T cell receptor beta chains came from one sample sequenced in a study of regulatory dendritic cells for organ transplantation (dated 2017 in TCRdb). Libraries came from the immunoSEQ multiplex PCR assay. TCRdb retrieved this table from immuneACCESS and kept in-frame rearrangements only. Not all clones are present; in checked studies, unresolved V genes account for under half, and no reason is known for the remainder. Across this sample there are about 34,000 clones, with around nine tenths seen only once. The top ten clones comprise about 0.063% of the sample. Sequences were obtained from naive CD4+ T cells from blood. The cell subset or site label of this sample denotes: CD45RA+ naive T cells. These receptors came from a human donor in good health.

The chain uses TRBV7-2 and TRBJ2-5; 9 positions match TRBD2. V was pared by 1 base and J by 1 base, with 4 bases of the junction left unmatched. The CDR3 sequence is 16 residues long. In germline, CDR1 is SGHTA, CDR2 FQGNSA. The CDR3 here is CASSLEGLALQETQYF. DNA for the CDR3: TGTGCCAGCAGCTTAGAGGGACTAGCTCTCCAAGAGACCCAGTACTTC.

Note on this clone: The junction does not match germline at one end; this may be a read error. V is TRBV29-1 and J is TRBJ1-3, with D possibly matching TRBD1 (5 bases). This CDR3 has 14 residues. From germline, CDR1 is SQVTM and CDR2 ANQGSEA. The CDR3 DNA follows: TGCAGCGCTGAAGGACAAAGCTCTGGAAACACCATATATTTT. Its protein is CSAEGQSSGNTIYF.

CDR3 sequence: CASSPRRQGSYEQYF. The CDR3 region has the DNA TGTGCCAGCAGCCCCCGGAGGCAGGGAAGCTACGAGCAGTACTTC. V gene TRBV5-8 combines with J gene TRBJ2-7; possibly TRBD1 or TRBD2 for D (5 bases each). Trimming removed 4 bases at V and 3 bases at J, with 17 bases between. Germline V gene lookup returns CDR1 SGHTS and CDR2 YDEGEE. This CDR3 region has 15 residues.

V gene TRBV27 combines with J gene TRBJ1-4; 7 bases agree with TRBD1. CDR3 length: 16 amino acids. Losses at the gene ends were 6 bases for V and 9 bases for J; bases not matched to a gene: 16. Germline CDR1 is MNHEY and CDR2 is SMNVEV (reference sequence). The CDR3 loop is CASSQARDSAQKKLFF. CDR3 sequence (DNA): TGTGCCAGCAGCCAAGCGCGGGACAGCGCTCAGAAAAAACTGTTTTTT. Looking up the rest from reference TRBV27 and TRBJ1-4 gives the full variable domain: EAQVTQNPRYLITVTGKKLTVTCSQNMNHEYMSWYRQDPGLGLRQIYYSMNVEVTDKGDVPEGYKVSRKEKRNFPLILESPSPNQTSLYFCASSQARDSAQKKLFFGSGTQLSVL.

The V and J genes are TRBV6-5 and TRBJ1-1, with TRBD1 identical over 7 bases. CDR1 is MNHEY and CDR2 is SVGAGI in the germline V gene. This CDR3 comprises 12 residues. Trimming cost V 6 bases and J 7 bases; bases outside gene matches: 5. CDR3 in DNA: TGTGCCAGCAGCCGAGGGACAGTTGAAGCTTTCTTT. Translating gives CASSRGTVEAFF.

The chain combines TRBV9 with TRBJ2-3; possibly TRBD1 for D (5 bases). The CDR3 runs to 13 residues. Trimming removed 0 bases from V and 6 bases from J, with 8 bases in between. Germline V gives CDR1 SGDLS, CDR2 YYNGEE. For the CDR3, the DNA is TGTGCCAGCAGCGTAGCGTCAGGGGATACGCAGTATTTT. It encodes CASSVASGDTQYF.

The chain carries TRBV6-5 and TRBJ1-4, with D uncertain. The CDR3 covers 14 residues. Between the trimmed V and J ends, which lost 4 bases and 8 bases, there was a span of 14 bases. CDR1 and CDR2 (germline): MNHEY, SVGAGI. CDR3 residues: CASSFGPRMEKLFF. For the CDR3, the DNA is TGTGCCAGCAGTTTCGGACCCCGAATGGAAAAACTGTTTTTT.

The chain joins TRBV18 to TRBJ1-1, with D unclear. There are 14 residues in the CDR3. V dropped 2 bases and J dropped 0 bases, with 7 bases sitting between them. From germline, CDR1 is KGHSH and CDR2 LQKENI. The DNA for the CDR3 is TGTGCCAGCTCACCAGGGGTAATGAACACTGAAGCTTTCTTT. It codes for CASSPGVMNTEAFF.

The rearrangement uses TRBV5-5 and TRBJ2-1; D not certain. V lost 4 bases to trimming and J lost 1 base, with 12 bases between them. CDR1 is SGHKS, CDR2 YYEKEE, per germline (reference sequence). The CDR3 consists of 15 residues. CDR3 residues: CASSPEVGSYNEQFF. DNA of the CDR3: TGTGCCAGCAGCCCCGAAGTCGGTTCCTACAATGAGCAGTTCTTC.

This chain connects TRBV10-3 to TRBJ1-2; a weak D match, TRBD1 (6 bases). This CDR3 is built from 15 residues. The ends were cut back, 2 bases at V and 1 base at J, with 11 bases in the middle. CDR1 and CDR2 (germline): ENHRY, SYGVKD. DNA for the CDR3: TGTGCCATCAGTGAGACGGCAGGGGATAACTATGGCTACACCTTC. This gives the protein CAISETAGDNYGYTF.

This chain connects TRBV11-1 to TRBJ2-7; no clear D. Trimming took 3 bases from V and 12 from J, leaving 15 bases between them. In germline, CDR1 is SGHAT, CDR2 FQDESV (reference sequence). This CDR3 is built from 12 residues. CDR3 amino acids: CASSFFAERLYF. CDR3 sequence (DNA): TGTGCCAGCAGCTTTTTCGCGGAGAGGTTGTACTTC.

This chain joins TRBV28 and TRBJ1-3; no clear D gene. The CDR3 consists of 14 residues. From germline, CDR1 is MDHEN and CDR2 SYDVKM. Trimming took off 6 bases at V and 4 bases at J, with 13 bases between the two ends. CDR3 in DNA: TGTGCCAGCAGCCACCAACGTTGGGGAAACACCATATATTTT. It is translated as CASSHQRWGNTIYF.

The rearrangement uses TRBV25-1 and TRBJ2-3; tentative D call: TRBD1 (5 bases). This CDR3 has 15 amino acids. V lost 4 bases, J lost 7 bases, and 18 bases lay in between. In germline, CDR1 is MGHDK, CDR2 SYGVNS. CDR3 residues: CASSVGAFTTHTQYF. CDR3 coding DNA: TGTGCCAGCAGTGTAGGGGCCTTTACTACACATACGCAGTATTTT.

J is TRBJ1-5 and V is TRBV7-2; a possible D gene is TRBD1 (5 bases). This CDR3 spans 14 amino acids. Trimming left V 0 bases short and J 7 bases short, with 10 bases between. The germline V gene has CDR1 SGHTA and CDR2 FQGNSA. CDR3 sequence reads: CASSLAGVGQPQHF. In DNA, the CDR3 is TGTGCCAGCAGCTTAGCAGGGGTGGGCCAGCCCCAGCATTTT. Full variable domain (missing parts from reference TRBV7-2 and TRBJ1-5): GAGVSQSPSNKVTEKGKDVELRCDPISGHTALYWYRQSLGQGLEFLIYFQGNSAPDKSGLPSDRFSAERTGGSVSTLTIQRTQQEDSAVYLCASSLAGVGQPQHFGDGTRLSIL.

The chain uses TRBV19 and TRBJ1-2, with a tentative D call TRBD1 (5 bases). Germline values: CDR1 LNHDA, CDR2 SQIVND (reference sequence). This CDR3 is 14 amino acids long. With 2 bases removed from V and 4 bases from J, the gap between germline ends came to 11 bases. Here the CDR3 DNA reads TGTGCCAGTAGTATAACAGGAACAATCTATGGCTACACCTTC. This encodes CASSITGTIYGYTF.

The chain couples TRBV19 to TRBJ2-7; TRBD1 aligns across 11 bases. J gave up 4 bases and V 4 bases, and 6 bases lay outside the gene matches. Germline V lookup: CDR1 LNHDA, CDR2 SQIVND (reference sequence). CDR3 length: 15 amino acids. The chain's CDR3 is CASSTEDRGRYEQYF. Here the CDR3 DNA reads TGTGCCAGTAGTACAGAGGACAGGGGGCGATACGAGCAGTACTTC.

CDR3 DNA sequence: TGTGCCAGCAGCCCAATTTCCTTCGGCGAGCAGTACTTC. Its protein is CASSPISFGEQYF. The V and J genes are TRBV7-9 and TRBJ2-7; D unclear. Trimming left V 5 bases short and J 6 bases short, with 14 bases between. The CDR3 has 13 residues. Germline CDR1 SEHNR, CDR2 FQNEAQ (reference sequence). Full variable domain (rest looked up from reference TRBV7-9 and TRBJ2-7): DTGVSQNPRHKITKRGQNVTFRCDPISEHNRLYWYRQTLGQGPEFLTYFQNEAQLEKSRLLSDRFSAERPKGSFSTLEIQRTEQGDSAMYLCASSPISFGEQYFGPGTRLTVT.

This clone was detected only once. CDR3 sequence: CSPRESYEQYF. CDR3 sequence (DNA): TGCAGTCCCCGGGAGTCATACGAGCAGTACTTC. V is TRBV20-1 and J is TRBJ2-7; D might be TRBD2 (6 bases). Looked up from germline, CDR1 is DFQATT and CDR2 is SNEGSKA (reference sequence). V lost 8 bases and J lost 4, with 12 bases in between. The length of the CDR3 is 11 residues.

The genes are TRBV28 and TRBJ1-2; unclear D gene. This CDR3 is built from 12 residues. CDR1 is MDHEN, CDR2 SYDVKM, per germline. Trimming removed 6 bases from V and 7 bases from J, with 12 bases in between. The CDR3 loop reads CASSLRSGGYTF. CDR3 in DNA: TGTGCCAGCAGCCTTAGGTCTGGTGGCTACACCTTC.

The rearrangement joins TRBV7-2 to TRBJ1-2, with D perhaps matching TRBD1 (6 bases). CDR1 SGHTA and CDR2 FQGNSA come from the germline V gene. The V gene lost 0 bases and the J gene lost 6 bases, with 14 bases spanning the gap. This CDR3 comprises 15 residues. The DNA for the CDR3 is TGTGCCAGCAGCTTAGCGGTGATACAGGGCCATGGCTACACCTTC. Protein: CASSLAVIQGHGYTF.

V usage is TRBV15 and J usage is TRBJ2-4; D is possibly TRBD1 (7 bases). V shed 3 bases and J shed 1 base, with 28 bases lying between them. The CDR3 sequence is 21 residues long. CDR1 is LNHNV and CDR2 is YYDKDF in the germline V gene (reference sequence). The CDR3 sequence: CATSSRGTARPDNLAKNIQYF. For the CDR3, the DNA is TGTGCCACCAGCAGCCGCGGGACAGCCCGACCGGATAATTTGGCCAAAAACATTCAGTACTTC. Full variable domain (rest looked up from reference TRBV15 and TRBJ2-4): DAMVIQNPRYQVTQFGKPVTLSCSQTLNHNVMYWYQQKSSQAPKLLFHYYDKDFNNEADTPDNFQSRRPNTSFCFLDIRSPGLGDTAMYLCATSSRGTARPDNLAKNIQYFGAGTRLSVL.